The clone carrying this TCR beta chain was seen at least ten times. The antigen is unknown. The yield of each sequencing run was over 160 million TCR-beta sequences from 15-18 subjects. Each CDR3 protein gets one entry after TCRdb re-called the 5' RACE reads with MiXCR. The sample lists 95,000 or so distinct CDR3 sequences; 3% to 4.5% were seen once. The entry originates in a study of neurological immune-mediated disorders. Turning to the study itself: Relapsing-remitting forms accounted for most of the roughly 35 multiple sclerosis patients and secondary progressive forms for 3.

Trimming stripped 4 bases from V and 3 bases from J, with 13 bases between. Germline V lookup: CDR1 SGHRS, CDR2 YFSETQ. The length of the CDR3 is 14 residues. Study results and caveats: The repertoires of 18 of 34 multiple sclerosis patients were placed by phylogenetic grouping in a single related-CDR3 cluster, which may be a signature. Expansion of TCR clones was greatest in HTLV-1-associated myelopathy and smallest in multiple sclerosis, where it fell below that of healthy controls.

The receptor's source is a woman between 18 and 29 years old with multiple sclerosis. The chain couples TRBV5-1 to TRBJ1-1; maybe TRBD1 (5 bases). Sequenced sample: PBMCs. The CDR3 spells CASSGQGADTEAFF. The CDR3 bases are TGCGCCAGCAGCGGCCAGGGCGCCGACACTGAAGCTTTCTTT.